The 27 T cell receptor beta chains below were found in one sample sequenced in a study of T cell responses to AZD1222 COVID-19 vaccine. Generated by immunoSEQ multiplex PCR, the TCRdb table keeps only in-frame clones and is missing some. Seen here are 150,000 to 200,000 clones, 80% to 95% observed once, and the top ten hold 1%. The starting material was peripheral blood, obtained 28 days after the second dose of the MenACWY control vaccine. These receptor sequences come from an adult who received the MenACWY meningococcal vaccine as a control.

The V call is TRBV6-1, the J call TRBJ1-2; no firm D call. The ends were cut back, 0 bases at V and 3 bases at J, with 20 bases in the middle. Germline V gives CDR1 MNHNS, CDR2 SASEGT. This CDR3 is 18 amino acids long. The CDR3 is CASSEALTWTERDYGYTF. CDR3 in DNA: TGTGCCAGCAGTGAAGCTCTAACGTGGACGGAACGGGACTATGGCTACACCTTC.

V and J are TRBV7-2 and TRBJ1-3, with TRBD1 matching over 8 bases. This CDR3 region has 15 residues. Trimming at V came to 1 base and at J to 7 bases, leaving 6 bases not matched to a gene. CDR1 and CDR2 from the germline V gene are SGHTA and FQGNSA. The CDR3 DNA is TGTGCCAGCAGCTTAGACCGGACAGGGCAGAACACCATATATTTT. This sequence encodes CASSLDRTGQNTIYF. Together with reference TRBV7-2 and TRBJ1-3, the CDR3 gives the full variable domain: GAGVSQSPSNKVTEKGKDVELRCDPISGHTALYWYRQSLGQGLEFLIYFQGNSAPDKSGLPSDRFSAERTGGSVSTLTIQRTQQEDSAVYLCASSLDRTGQNTIYFGEGSWLTVV.

V usage is TRBV28 and J usage is TRBJ1-2; 7 bases line up with TRBD1. With 2 bases clipped from V and 3 bases from J, the junction kept 3 bases outside the gene matches. The CDR3 is made up of 14 amino acids. Germline CDR1 reads MDHEN; CDR2 reads SYDVKM. The CDR3 DNA reads TGTGCCAGCAGTTTAGCAGGGGGAGACTATGGCTACACCTTC. Translation gives CASSLAGGDYGYTF.

V gene TRBV2 combines with J gene TRBJ2-6, with D unclear. This CDR3 region has 16 residues. Trimming shortened V by 7 bases and J by 0 bases, and 13 bases separated the two germline ends. Per germline, CDR1 SNHLY and CDR2 FYNNEI. CDR3 sequence: CASTLKGSSGANVLTF. CDR3 in DNA: TGTGCCAGCACCCTAAAAGGGTCCTCTGGGGCCAACGTCCTGACTTTC.

The CDR3 DNA reads as TGTGCCAGCAGCCTCTTAGGACAGGGAACCTACAATGAGCAGTTCTTC. Translation gives CASSLLGQGTYNEQFF. The chain combines TRBV7-2 with TRBJ2-1; the match to TRBD1 covers 8 bases. Per germline, CDR1 SGHTA and CDR2 FQGNSA. The V and J ends lost 5 bases and 2 bases, in that order; junction bases with no gene match: 8. CDR3 length equals 16 residues.

This clone was recorded once. The chain couples TRBV5-1 to TRBJ2-1, with TRBD2 identical over 9 bases. This CDR3 contains 18 residues. Losses at the gene ends were 0 bases for V and 1 base for J; bases not matched to a gene: 8. Per germline, CDR1 SGHRS and CDR2 YFSETQ. Written as DNA, the CDR3 is TGCGCCAGCAGCTTGGAAGGACTAGGACTAGCGTCCTACAATGAGCAGTTCTTC. Residues: CASSLEGLGLASYNEQFF.

The gene calls are TRBV4-2 and TRBJ1-1; D uncertain. The CDR3 has 13 residues. Deletions cut 5 bases from V and 1 base from J, with 8 bases between. Germline V gene lookup returns CDR1 LGHNA and CDR2 YNFKEQ. CDR3 nucleotide sequence: TGTGCCAGCAGCGGTTTTAGGAACACTGAAGCTTTCTTT. Its protein is CASSGFRNTEAFF.

The chain uses TRBV28 and TRBJ1-5; D is uncertain. Trimming removed 5 bases at V and 4 bases at J, with 0 bases between. The CDR3 is made up of 10 amino acids. Per the germline V gene, CDR1 is MDHEN and CDR2 is SYDVKM. The CDR3 is CASSNQPQHF. The CDR3 region has the DNA TGTGCCAGCAGTAATCAGCCCCAGCATTTT. The full variable domain, its missing parts supplied by reference TRBV28 and TRBJ1-5, is DVKVTQSSRYLVKRTGEKVFLECVQDMDHENMFWYRQDPGLGLRLIYFSYDVKMKEKGDIPEGYSVSREKKERFSLILESASTNQTSMYLCASSNQPQHFGDGTRLSIL.

This rearrangement joins TRBV4-1 to TRBJ1-2; unclear D gene. The germline V and J ends were trimmed by 1 base and 5 bases, with 14 bases remaining between them. The CDR3 spans 15 residues. Germline loops: CDR1 MGHRA, CDR2 YSYEKL. CDR3 in amino acids: CASSQGGVGVYGYTF. The CDR3 DNA sequence: TGCGCCAGCAGCCAAGGAGGAGTAGGAGTTTATGGCTACACCTTC.

The chain couples TRBV28 to TRBJ1-4, with a weak D call TRBD1 (5 bases). The germline CDR1 and CDR2 sequences are MDHEN and SYDVKM. CDR3 size: 14 residues. V lost 4 bases and J 8 bases, leaving 14 bases between the germline ends. The CDR3 reads CASSSGGLEEKLFF. CDR3 coding DNA: TGTGCCAGCAGTTCCGGGGGGTTAGAGGAAAAACTGTTTTTT.

This chain links TRBV28 with TRBJ1-2; 7 bases agree with TRBD1. Germline loops: CDR1 MDHEN, CDR2 SYDVKM. V lost 1 base to trimming and J lost 7 bases; unmatched junction nucleotides: 9. This CDR3 is built from 15 residues. In DNA, the CDR3 is TGTGCCAGCAGTTTATATGAGGGGGCTAGAGGTGGCTACACCTTC. Translation: CASSLYEGARGGYTF.

The V and J genes are TRBV6-1 and TRBJ1-2; perhaps TRBD1 as D (5 bases). Trimming cost V 2 bases and J 6 bases, with 10 bases left between them. There are 13 residues in the CDR3. Germline V CDR1 and CDR2: MNHNS, SASEGT. Here the CDR3 reads CASSEMGLNGYTF. The CDR3 nucleotides are TGTGCCAGCAGTGAAATGGGGCTCAATGGCTACACCTTC.

The V gene is TRBV7-2, the J gene TRBJ2-3; D is ambiguous. Germline V gene data show CDR1 as SGHTA and CDR2 as FQGNSA. CDR3 size: 13 residues. V was trimmed by 5 bases and J by 5 bases, leaving 11 bases between them. The DNA of the CDR3 is TGTGCCAGCAGCCTAACGGCGGAAGATACGCAGTATTTT. Encoded protein: CASSLTAEDTQYF.

The chain combines TRBV3-1 (or the pseudogene TRBV3-2) with TRBJ1-6; D is undetermined. The ends were cut back, 1 base at V and 4 bases at J, with 11 bases in the middle. The germline V gene encodes CDR1 LGHDT and CDR2 YNNKEL (reference sequence). The CDR3 length is 16 residues. The CDR3 region is CASSQVHSLYNSPLHF. CDR3 sequence (DNA): TGTGCCAGCAGCCAAGTCCACAGTCTTTATAATTCACCCCTCCACTTT.

The chain combines TRBV6-6 with TRBJ2-1, with D possibly being TRBD1 or TRBD2 (6 bases each). The CDR3 is made up of 14 amino acids. Between the trimmed V and J ends, which lost 2 bases and 12 bases, there was a span of 17 bases. Germline-derived CDR1 and CDR2 are MNHNY and SVGAGI (reference sequence). CDR3 coding DNA: TGTGCCAGCAGTTACGGTTGGGGGGCCTCGGGGCAGTTCTTC. Amino acid sequence: CASSYGWGASGQFF.

V gene TRBV7-9 combines with J gene TRBJ1-1; 7 bases are shared with TRBD1. This CDR3 contains 12 residues. V was pared by 5 bases and J by 10 bases, with 7 bases of the junction left unmatched. CDR1 and CDR2 (germline): SEHNR, FQNEAQ (reference sequence). CDR3 nucleotides: TGTGCCAGCAGCCGTGGGACAGAGACAGCTTTCTTT. Amino acids: CASSRGTETAFF.

The gene calls are TRBV6-5 and TRBJ1-1, with D uncertain. V was clipped by 8 bases and J by 3 bases, with 16 bases between them. This CDR3 spans 14 amino acids. Per germline, CDR1 MNHEY and CDR2 SVGAGI. The DNA of the CDR3 is TGTGCCAGCCCCGCCGAAGAGGGAGACACTGAAGCTTTCTTT. It encodes CASPAEEGDTEAFF.

The genes are TRBV28 and TRBJ2-2; a possible D gene is TRBD1 (6 bases). Germline CDR1 is MDHEN and CDR2 is SYDVKM. CDR3 length: 12 residues. Trimming took off 3 bases at V and 12 bases at J, with 11 bases between the two ends. The CDR3 region is CASSFNQGQLFF. CDR3 in DNA: TGTGCCAGCAGTTTTAACCAGGGGCAGCTGTTTTTT.

The rearrangement joins TRBV11-2 to TRBJ1-4; possible D gene TRBD1, 6 bases. The CDR3 runs 15 residues. CDR1 SGHAT and CDR2 FQNNGV come from the germline V gene. V lost 5 bases and J lost 7, with 17 bases in between. In nucleotides, the CDR3 is TGTGCCAGCAGCATCCCAGGGGTCCGGGGTGAAAAACTGTTTTTT. This translates into CASSIPGVRGEKLFF.

This clone was counted a single time. The J gene is TRBJ1-5, the V gene TRBV12-3 or TRBV12-4, with D uncertain. The V end lost 2 bases, the J end lost 4 bases, and 6 bases lay between the germline ends. The CDR3 is 13 residues long. The DNA of the CDR3 is TGTGCCAGCAGTTTAAGGGAAAATCAGCCCCAGCATTTT. Encoded protein: CASSLRENQPQHF.

The V call is TRBV19, the J call TRBJ1-2, with TRBD1 matching 9 bases. The CDR3 runs to 15 residues. Per the germline V gene, CDR1 is LNHDA and CDR2 is SQIVND (reference sequence). With V trimmed by 3 bases and J by 6 bases, 8 bases remained unmatched. The CDR3 reads CASSIRVGTGNGYTF. CDR3 DNA sequence: TGTGCCAGTAGTATTAGAGTGGGGACAGGGAATGGCTACACCTTC.

This chain joins TRBV6-5 and TRBJ1-5; a possible D gene is TRBD1 (6 bases). This CDR3 has 14 residues. The germline V gene encodes CDR1 MNHEY and CDR2 SVGAGI. Trimming took off 2 bases at V and 7 bases at J, with 12 bases between the two ends. The DNA of the CDR3 is TGTGCCAGCAGTTACCAACAGGGCATCCAGCCCCAGCATTTT. Protein sequence: CASSYQQGIQPQHF.

This sequence joins TRBV6-5 and TRBJ2-6; D gene uncertain. Germline V gene data show CDR1 as MNHEY and CDR2 as SVGAGI. With 0 bases removed from V and 0 bases from J, the gap between germline ends came to 6 bases. CDR3 length: 16 residues. CDR3 protein: CASSYSIPSGANVLTF. As DNA, the CDR3 is TGTGCCAGCAGTTACTCGATCCCCTCTGGGGCCAACGTCCTGACTTTC.

This rearrangement joins TRBV7-8 to TRBJ1-6; D call uncertain. The CDR3 length is 18 residues. The V gene lost 5 bases and the J gene lost 0 bases, with 17 bases spanning the gap. CDR1 and CDR2 from the germline V gene are SGHVS and FQNEAQ. The CDR3 DNA is TGTGCCAGCAGCCGAGACCCCCTCGTGAGCTCCTATAATTCACCCCTCCACTTT. It specifies CASSRDPLVSSYNSPLHF.

The J gene is TRBJ1-2, the V gene TRBV10-2; perhaps TRBD1 as D (5 bases). The germline CDR1 and CDR2 sequences are WSHSY and SAAADI. Trimming took 4 bases from V and 4 from J, leaving 19 bases between them. The CDR3 covers 16 residues. This CDR3 is CASSAGQGLRVYGYTF. CDR3 in DNA: TGCGCCAGCAGTGCAGGGCAGGGCTTGAGAGTCTATGGCTACACCTTC.

The chain combines TRBV2 with TRBJ1-5; no clear D. CDR1 is SNHLY, CDR2 FYNNEI, per germline. The CDR3 is made up of 15 amino acids. V gave up 2 bases and J gave up 6 bases, with 14 bases separating them. The CDR3 spells CASSEYMVRGQPQHF. Here the CDR3 DNA reads TGTGCCAGCAGTGAATATATGGTTCGCGGTCAGCCCCAGCATTTT.

The V gene is TRBV18, the J gene TRBJ1-6, with 8 nucleotides matching TRBD1. The V segment lost 6 bases and the J segment 6 bases; nucleotides outside the gene matches: 7. The CDR3 spans 15 residues. Germline CDR1 KGHSH, CDR2 LQKENI. CDR3 amino acids: CASSRQGALNSPLHF. In DNA form, the CDR3 reads TGTGCCAGCTCGCGGCAGGGGGCCCTTAATTCACCCCTCCACTTT.